Listed here are 17 T cell receptor beta chains from one sample, sequenced in a study of blood T cell repertoires in COVID-19. The method was immunoSEQ multiplex PCR; TCRdb's version includes in-frame clones alone and lacks a portion of them. The table lists 140,000 to 150,000 clones, approximately 87% of them singletons. Sequenced material: PBMCs or T cells enriched from blood (not recorded which). The receptors shown here come from a man in his sixties who had recovered from COVID-19.

In this sample, this clone turned up once. The chain joins TRBV11-1 to TRBJ1-1, with D uncertain. V was shortened by 0 bases and J by 4 bases, with 15 bases between the two germline ends. The CDR3 runs 16 residues. Germline assignment: CDR1 SGHAT and CDR2 FQDESV (reference sequence). The CDR3: CASSLARRVWGTEAFF. In DNA form, the CDR3 reads TGTGCCAGCAGCTTAGCGCGGAGGGTTTGGGGCACTGAAGCTTTCTTT. Full variable domain (outside the CDR3, taken from reference TRBV11-1 and TRBJ1-1): EAEVAQSPRYKITEKSQAVAFWCDPISGHATLYWYRQILGQGPELLVQFQDESVVDDSQLPKDRFSAERLKGVDSTLKIQPAELGDSAMYLCASSLARRVWGTEAFFGQGTRLTVV.

The V and J genes are TRBV6-6 and TRBJ2-5; the match to TRBD2 covers 14 bases. The CDR3 has 14 amino acids. Germline V gene data show CDR1 as MNHNY and CDR2 as SVGAGI (reference sequence). V was clipped by 6 bases and J by 11 bases; unmatched bases: 8. CDR3 region: CASSPRTSGGRQYF. For the CDR3, the DNA is TGTGCCAGCAGCCCCCGGACTAGCGGGGGGCGACAGTACTTC.

The rearrangement uses TRBV7-9 and TRBJ2-1; no clear D gene. Trimming pared 11 bases from V and 6 bases from J, leaving 11 bases between. The length of the CDR3 is 11 residues. CDR1 and CDR2 (germline): SEHNR, FQNEAQ (reference sequence). CDR3 DNA sequence: TGTGCCGGAACCCGCGGCAATGAGCAGTTCTTC. Translating gives CAGTRGNEQFF.

This chain joins TRBV13 and TRBJ2-7; TRBD2 might be the D (5 bases). V shed 5 bases and J shed 2 bases, with 13 bases lying between them. The CDR3 is 14 residues long. Germline-derived CDR1 and CDR2 are PRHDT and FYEKMQ (reference sequence). CDR3 loop: CASSPRRNTYEQYF. The CDR3 nucleotides are TGTGCCAGCAGCCCACGGAGGAACACCTACGAGCAGTACTTC.

The V and J genes are TRBV3-1 (or the pseudogene TRBV3-2) and TRBJ1-1; TRBD1 is a possible D gene (6 bases). Germline CDR1 LGHDT, CDR2 YNNKEL (reference sequence). This CDR3 has 15 residues. V lost 0 bases and J 1 base, leaving 9 bases between the germline ends. CDR3 in amino acids: CASSQEYRANTEAFF. CDR3 in DNA: TGTGCCAGCAGCCAAGAGTACAGGGCGAACACTGAAGCTTTCTTT.

This clone showed up just once. The J gene is TRBJ2-1, the V gene TRBV10-3; no definite D call. The V gene's germline CDR1 is ENHRY and CDR2 SYGVKD. This CDR3 region has 11 residues. The V gene lost 7 bases and the J gene lost 5 bases, with 6 bases spanning the gap. CDR3 bases: TGTGCCATCATGGCAGACAATGAGCAGTTCTTC. Translated: CAIMADNEQFF.

The chain has TRBV7-8 and TRBJ2-2; D is perhaps TRBD1 (7 bases). This CDR3 region has 18 residues. Per the germline V gene, CDR1 is SGHVS and CDR2 is FQNEAQ. Trimming removed 5 bases at V and 0 bases at J, with 19 bases between. The CDR3 region is CASSRGGGRAANTGELFF. Here the CDR3 DNA reads TGTGCCAGCAGCAGAGGAGGGGGCCGGGCCGCGAACACCGGGGAGCTGTTTTTT.

This chain connects TRBV7-6 to TRBJ2-6; 8 bases are a match to TRBD1. This CDR3 region has 15 residues. V shed 5 bases and J 4 bases; nucleotides not matched to a gene: 4. Germline values: CDR1 SGHVS, CDR2 FNYEAQ. CDR3: CASSPQGAGANVLTF. The CDR3 bases are TGTGCCAGCAGCCCTCAGGGGGCAGGGGCCAACGTCCTGACTTTC.

The V gene is TRBV18, the J gene TRBJ1-2; D is unclear. CDR3 length: 14 amino acids. The germline V gene encodes CDR1 KGHSH and CDR2 LQKENI. V was clipped by 2 bases and J by 4 bases, with 11 bases between them. CDR3 protein: CASSPSGGGYGYTF. DNA of the CDR3: TGTGCCAGCTCACCATCGGGTGGTGGCTATGGCTACACCTTC.

V gene TRBV28 combines with J gene TRBJ2-5; 8 bases are shared with TRBD1. CDR3 length equals 14 residues. V gave up 6 bases and J gave up 2 bases; unmatched junction bases: 5. Per germline, CDR1 MDHEN and CDR2 SYDVKM. Written as DNA, the CDR3 is TGTGCCAGCAGCCCGGGACAGGAACAAGAGACCCAGTACTTC. It yields the protein CASSPGQEQETQYF.

This sequence joins TRBV28 and TRBJ2-1; the match to TRBD2 covers 10 bases. The CDR3 extends over 14 amino acids. Germline V gene sequence: CDR1 MDHEN, CDR2 SYDVKM. The J segment lost 2 bases and the V segment lost 8 bases, leaving 3 bases of the junction unmatched. Here the CDR3 reads CASQREGTYNEQFF. CDR3 DNA sequence: TGTGCCAGCCAGCGGGAGGGGACCTACAATGAGCAGTTCTTC.

This clone counts as medium-sized. This chain joins TRBV2 and TRBJ2-7; possibly TRBD2 for D (6 bases). V was trimmed by 1 base and J by 3 bases, leaving 16 bases between them. This CDR3 region has 16 residues. Germline CDR1 and CDR2: SNHLY and FYNNEI. CDR3 region: CASSEGNPGLGYEQYF. CDR3 DNA sequence: TGTGCCAGCAGTGAAGGGAACCCGGGACTGGGCTACGAGCAGTACTTC.

CDR3: CASSFGENTEAFF. The DNA of the CDR3 is TGTGCCAGCAGCTTCGGAGAAAACACTGAAGCTTTCTTT. The chain carries TRBV7-9 and TRBJ1-1; D uncertain. The CDR3 has 13 residues. Germline loops: CDR1 SEHNR, CDR2 FQNEAQ (reference sequence). Trimming stripped 3 bases from V and 2 bases from J, with 7 bases between. Full variable domain (remainder filled in from reference TRBV7-9 and TRBJ1-1): DTGVSQNPRHKITKRGQNVTFRCDPISEHNRLYWYRQTLGQGPEFLTYFQNEAQLEKSRLLSDRFSAERPKGSFSTLEIQRTEQGDSAMYLCASSFGENTEAFFGQGTRLTVV.

The chain links TRBV18 to TRBJ1-3; 9 nucleotides match TRBD1. CDR3 size: 16 residues. CDR1 is KGHSH and CDR2 is LQKENI in the germline V gene. The V and J ends lost 6 bases and 0 bases, in that order; junction bases with no gene match: 6. The DNA of the CDR3 is TGTGCCAGCTCTCTCGACAGGGGGGTCTCTGGAAACACCATATATTTT. This sequence encodes CASSLDRGVSGNTIYF.

The rearrangement uses TRBV7-2 and TRBJ1-4, with 7 bases aligning to TRBD1. CDR3 length: 14 amino acids. The V and J ends lost 6 bases and 7 bases, in that order; junction bases with no gene match: 8. Germline CDR1 SGHTA, CDR2 FQGNSA. The CDR3 coding sequence is TGTGCCAGCAGGCCGGAAGGGGGCAGTGAAAAACTGTTTTTT. This sequence encodes CASRPEGGSEKLFF.

The chain recombines TRBV25-1 with TRBJ2-7; the D gene is possibly TRBD1 (5 bases). Germline V gives CDR1 MGHDK, CDR2 SYGVNS. With 3 bases removed from V and 3 bases from J, the gap between germline ends came to 12 bases. This CDR3 comprises 14 residues. CDR3 sequence: CASSDRSQGYEQYF. DNA for the CDR3: TGTGCCAGCAGTGATAGAAGTCAGGGCTACGAGCAGTACTTC.

This chain joins TRBV9 and TRBJ1-1, with D uncertain. The V end lost 3 bases, the J end lost 3 bases, and 9 bases lay between the germline ends. The CDR3 contains 13 residues. Germline assignment: CDR1 SGDLS and CDR2 YYNGEE. The CDR3 region is CASSAHGYTEAFF. The CDR3 DNA reads TGTGCCAGCAGCGCCCACGGTTACACTGAAGCTTTCTTT.